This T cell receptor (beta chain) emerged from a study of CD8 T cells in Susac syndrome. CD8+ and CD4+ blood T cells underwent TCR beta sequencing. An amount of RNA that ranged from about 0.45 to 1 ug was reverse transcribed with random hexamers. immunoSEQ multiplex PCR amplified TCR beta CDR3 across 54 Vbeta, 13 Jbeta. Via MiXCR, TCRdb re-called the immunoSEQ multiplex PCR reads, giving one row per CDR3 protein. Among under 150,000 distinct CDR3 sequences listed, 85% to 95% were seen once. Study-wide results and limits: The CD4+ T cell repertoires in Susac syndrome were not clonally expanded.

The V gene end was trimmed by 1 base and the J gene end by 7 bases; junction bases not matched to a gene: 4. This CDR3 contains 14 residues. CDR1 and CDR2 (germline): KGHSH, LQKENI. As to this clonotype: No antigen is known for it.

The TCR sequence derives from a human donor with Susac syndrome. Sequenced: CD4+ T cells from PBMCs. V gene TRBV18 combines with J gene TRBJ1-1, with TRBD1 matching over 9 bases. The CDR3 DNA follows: TGTGCCAGCTCACCACAGGGACAGGGACATGAAGCTTTCTTT. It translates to CASSPQGQGHEAFF.